These 28 T cell receptor beta chains came from one sample sequenced in a study of T cell responses to AZD1222 COVID-19 vaccine. Using immunoSEQ multiplex PCR, the repertoire was profiled, and TCRdb retains in-frame clones only, with some absent. The sample records 70,000 or so clones, about 90% being singletons. The sequencing used peripheral blood, collected on day 0 of AZD1222 vaccination. The receptors shown here come from an adult in good health.

The gene calls are TRBV4-3 and TRBJ2-7, with D perhaps TRBD2 (5 bases). V was pared by 0 bases and J by 1 base, with 7 bases between. The CDR3 runs to 14 residues. CDR1 and CDR2 (germline): LGHNA, YSLEER. For the CDR3, the DNA is TGCGCCAGCAGCCAAGATCGGGGATCCTACGAGCAGTACTTC. Its translation: CASSQDRGSYEQYF.

This chain joins TRBV29-1 and TRBJ1-1; TRBD1 is a possible D gene (5 bases). The CDR3 has 17 residues. Germline CDR1 and CDR2: SQVTM and ANQGSEA. V was shortened by 6 bases and J by 0 bases, with 23 bases between the two germline ends. The CDR3 region has the DNA TGCAGCGTACAACCCAGGGAGGGGTCAAGGTTGAACACTGAAGCTTTCTTT. Amino acid sequence: CSVQPREGSRLNTEAFF.

The V gene is TRBV7-2, the J gene TRBJ1-5; no clear D gene. The CDR3 consists of 14 residues. Looked up from germline, CDR1 is SGHTA and CDR2 is FQGNSA. Trimming shortened V by 4 bases and J by 7 bases, and 14 bases separated the two germline ends. The CDR3 DNA sequence: TGTGCCAGCAGCTCTAGTTTGACCCGGCAGCCCCAGCATTTT. It yields the protein CASSSSLTRQPQHF.

The chain uses TRBV28 and TRBJ1-6; 8 bases map to TRBD1. Germline V lookup: CDR1 MDHEN, CDR2 SYDVKM. The trim removed 4 bases at V and 0 bases at J, leaving 2 bases unmatched. This CDR3 contains 16 residues. The CDR3 loop is CASSSDRASYNSPLHF. The CDR3, as DNA: TGTGCCAGCAGTTCGGACAGGGCCTCCTATAATTCACCCCTCCACTTT.

This chain joins TRBV18 and TRBJ1-2, with no clear D. Germline V gene sequence: CDR1 KGHSH, CDR2 LQKENI. This CDR3 is built from 11 residues. With 6 bases removed from V and 7 bases from J, the gap between germline ends came to 9 bases. The CDR3 here is CASSVSSGYTF. The CDR3 DNA reads as TGTGCCAGCTCCGTGAGTAGTGGCTACACCTTC.

The chain employs TRBV19 and TRBJ1-5; D uncertain. Germline CDR1 is LNHDA and CDR2 is SQIVND (reference sequence). The V end was cut by 10 bases, the J end by 4 bases, with 11 bases between. The CDR3 spans 12 residues. The CDR3, as DNA: TGTGCCACCACGGACGGTAATCAGCCCCAGCATTTT. This translates into CATTDGNQPQHF. Drawing the rest from reference TRBV19 and TRBJ1-5, the complete variable domain is DGGITQSPKYLFRKEGQNVTLSCEQNLNHDAMYWYRQDPGQGLRLIYYSQIVNDFQKGDIAEGYSVSREKKESFPLTVTSAQKNPTAFYLCATTDGNQPQHFGDGTRLSIL.

The chain joins TRBV27 to TRBJ1-2, with D possibly matching TRBD1 (5 bases). Trimming left V 4 bases short and J 8 bases short, with 11 bases between. The CDR3 spans 12 residues. The germline V gene has CDR1 MNHEY and CDR2 SMNVEV (reference sequence). CDR3 loop: CASSSQGSGYTF. The CDR3 DNA reads as TGTGCCAGCAGTTCTCAGGGATCAGGCTACACCTTC.

This chain connects TRBV6-5 to TRBJ1-1; 7 bases are a match to TRBD1. Per the germline V gene, CDR1 is MNHEY and CDR2 is SVGAGI. V was clipped by 7 bases and J by 1 base; unmatched bases: 3. The CDR3 is 13 amino acids. The CDR3 loop is CASIRTGNTEAFF. DNA of the CDR3: TGTGCCAGCATCCGGACAGGGAACACTGAAGCTTTCTTT.

This clone appeared a single time. The J gene is TRBJ2-7, the V gene TRBV29-1; D gene unclear. Germline assignment: CDR1 SQVTM and CDR2 ANQGSEA. The CDR3 contains 12 residues. Trimming took 6 bases from V and 0 from J, leaving 9 bases between them. The CDR3 sequence: CSVATASYEQYF. The CDR3 DNA reads TGCAGCGTCGCTACAGCCTCCTACGAGCAGTACTTC.

This sequence joins TRBV29-1 and TRBJ2-7; D gene ambiguous. Trimming removed 2 bases from V and 0 bases from J, with 8 bases in between. The CDR3 has 13 amino acids. The germline gives CDR1 SQVTM, CDR2 ANQGSEA. Written as DNA, the CDR3 is TGCAGCGTTGAACCAGACAACTCCTACGAGCAGTACTTC. Amino acids: CSVEPDNSYEQYF.

This rearrangement joins TRBV19 to TRBJ2-3; 8 nucleotides match TRBD2. The CDR3 consists of 14 residues. J lost 2 bases, V lost 5 bases, and 3 bases had no gene match. Germline loops: CDR1 LNHDA, CDR2 SQIVND (reference sequence). CDR3 in amino acids: CASSLGLDTDTQYF. The CDR3 nucleotides are TGTGCCAGTAGTCTGGGACTAGACACAGATACGCAGTATTTT.

The genes are TRBV7-9 and TRBJ2-1, with 11 bases aligning to TRBD2. The ends lost 0 bases at V and 4 bases at J; junction bases unmatched: 8. The CDR3 length is 18 residues. Germline V gene data show CDR1 as SEHNR and CDR2 as FQNEAQ (reference sequence). In DNA form, the CDR3 reads TGTGCCAGCAGCTTAGCCACCGGGACTAGCGGATTTTACAATGAGCAGTTCTTC. It translates to CASSLATGTSGFYNEQFF.

The chain combines TRBV28 with TRBJ2-3; D gene uncertain. This CDR3 is 12 amino acids long. Trimming pared 9 bases from V and 4 bases from J, leaving 11 bases between. The germline V gene has CDR1 MDHEN and CDR2 SYDVKM. CDR3 residues: CASQGQSDTQYF. The CDR3 region has the DNA TGTGCCAGTCAAGGTCAGTCAGATACGCAGTATTTT.

Only a few counts were recorded for this clone. The V gene is TRBV5-1, the J gene TRBJ2-1; D might be TRBD2 (5 bases). Looked up from germline, CDR1 is SGHRS and CDR2 is YFSETQ. Trimming pared 2 bases from V and 5 bases from J, leaving 11 bases between. The CDR3 length is 14 residues. CDR3 nucleotides: TGCGCCAGCAGCTTTCGGGGTGCCCACAATGAGCAGTTCTTC. Protein: CASSFRGAHNEQFF.

The V call is TRBV7-6, the J call TRBJ1-2, with 9 bases lining up with TRBD1. Germline V gene sequence: CDR1 SGHVS, CDR2 FNYEAQ. CDR3 size: 15 residues. Trimming cost V 2 bases and J 8 bases; bases outside gene matches: 9. CDR3 nucleotide sequence: TGTGCCAGCAGCTTATACAGGGGGCGCTGTGGGGGCTACACCTTC. Amino acid sequence: CASSLYRGRCGGYTF. Full variable domain (outside the CDR3, taken from reference TRBV7-6 and TRBJ1-2): GAGVSQSPRYKVTKRGQDVALRCDPISGHVSLYWYRQALGQGPEFLTYFNYEAQQDKSGLPNDRFSAERPEGSISTLTIQRTEQRDSAMYRCASSLYRGRCGGYTFGSGTRLTVV.

The rearrangement links TRBV29-1 to TRBJ2-3; TRBD2 aligns across 7 bases. The CDR3 consists of 14 residues. The V gene end was trimmed by 5 bases and the J gene end by 4 bases; junction bases not matched to a gene: 9. Germline V gene sequence: CDR1 SQVTM, CDR2 ANQGSEA. As DNA, the CDR3 is TGCAGCGTTCCCGAGGGAGGGATTCCAGATACGCAGTATTTT. It codes for CSVPEGGIPDTQYF.

J is TRBJ2-5 and V is TRBV19; 10 bases line up with TRBD2. V was clipped by 3 bases and J by 6 bases; unmatched bases: 10. The CDR3 is made up of 16 amino acids. Germline CDR1 is LNHDA and CDR2 is SQIVND (reference sequence). The CDR3 is CASSIGGAGGPKTQYF. The CDR3 nucleotides are TGTGCCAGTAGTATTGGAGGAGCGGGAGGGCCGAAGACCCAGTACTTC.

The chain has TRBV5-1 and TRBJ1-1; D perhaps matches TRBD1 (6 bases). This CDR3 contains 15 residues. Trimming took 4 bases from V and 6 from J, leaving 19 bases between them. Germline-derived CDR1 and CDR2 are SGHRS and YFSETQ. DNA of the CDR3: TGCGCCAGCAGCCCGGGGGGCAGGGCGCACTCTGAAGCTTTCTTT. As protein: CASSPGGRAHSEAFF.

The chain employs TRBV15 and TRBJ2-5; D perhaps matches TRBD2 (6 bases). The CDR3 covers 14 residues. Germline V gene sequence: CDR1 LNHNV, CDR2 YYDKDF (reference sequence). V lost 5 bases and J 2 bases, leaving 12 bases between the germline ends. The CDR3 bases are TGTGCCACCAGCCTAGGGGCGGGGCAAGAGACCCAGTACTTC. This translates into CATSLGAGQETQYF.

The chain combines TRBV6-5 with TRBJ1-6, with TRBD1 identical over 10 bases. Germline V gene data show CDR1 as MNHEY and CDR2 as SVGAGI. V dropped 5 bases and J dropped 15; count of bases not matched to a gene: 10. The length of the CDR3 is 14 residues. The CDR3 loop reads CASSPGDRGFFLHF. For the CDR3, the DNA is TGTGCCAGCAGTCCCGGGGACAGGGGATTCTTCCTCCACTTT.

The V gene is TRBV28, the J gene TRBJ2-2, with 13 bases aligning to TRBD2. J gave up 4 bases and V 6 bases, and 5 bases lay outside the gene matches. CDR1 is MDHEN, CDR2 SYDVKM, per germline. This CDR3 is built from 16 residues. The chain's CDR3 is CASSPGTSGITGELFF. The CDR3 DNA reads as TGTGCCAGCAGCCCCGGGACTAGCGGGATCACCGGGGAGCTGTTTTTT.

The V call is TRBV25-1, the J call TRBJ1-5; D is possibly TRBD1 (5 bases). The germline V gene encodes CDR1 MGHDK and CDR2 SYGVNS. V lost 3 bases and J lost 5, with 8 bases in between. The CDR3 extends over 13 amino acids. The CDR3 bases are TGTGCCAGCAGTGAGGCAGGGTATCAGCCCCAGCATTTT. Protein sequence: CASSEAGYQPQHF.

The chain links TRBV7-8 to TRBJ2-5; 10 bases align to TRBD2. The germline V gene encodes CDR1 SGHVS and CDR2 FQNEAQ. The CDR3 has 15 amino acids. Trimming removed 4 bases from V and 3 bases from J; junction bases left unmatched: 5. CDR3 DNA sequence: TGTGCCAGCAGCTCAAGGACTAGCGGTGAAGAGACCCAGTACTTC. Translation gives CASSSRTSGEETQYF.

This chain joins TRBV6-5 and TRBJ1-2; TRBD1 matches at 8 bases. The CDR3 spans 14 residues. CDR1 MNHEY and CDR2 SVGAGI come from the germline V gene. V lost 5 bases and J lost 6; bases outside the gene matches: 8. The CDR3 loop reads CASSTWDRRHGYTF. The CDR3 nucleotides read TGTGCCAGCAGTACATGGGACAGGCGGCATGGCTACACCTTC.

This clone was seen only once. This sequence joins TRBV5-6 and TRBJ2-3; TRBD2 matches at 12 bases. CDR3 size: 16 residues. The V and J ends lost 4 bases and 2 bases, in that order; junction bases with no gene match: 5. Per germline, CDR1 SGHDT and CDR2 YYEEEE. CDR3 in DNA: TGTGCCAGCAGCAGGAGGACTAGCGGGGCCACAGATACGCAGTATTTT. This translates into CASSRRTSGATDTQYF.

The chain employs TRBV6-2 or TRBV6-3 and TRBJ2-1, with 13 bases identical to TRBD2. Per the germline V gene, CDR1 is MNHEY and CDR2 is SVGEGT. The junction had 3 bases not matched to a gene; V was cut back by 4 bases and J by 0 bases. The CDR3 has 17 amino acids. DNA of the CDR3: TGTGCCAGCAGTTCTCGGACTAGCGGGAGCTCCTACAATGAGCAGTTCTTC. Encoded protein: CASSSRTSGSSYNEQFF.

CDR3 sequence: CASSLRWGDYEQYF. In nucleotides, the CDR3 is TGCGCCAGCAGCTTGCGCTGGGGGGACTACGAGCAGTACTTC. The chain combines TRBV5-1 with TRBJ2-7; D is perhaps TRBD2 (6 bases). The V gene's germline CDR1 is SGHRS and CDR2 YFSETQ. The V gene lost 1 base and the J gene lost 3 bases, with 11 bases spanning the gap. The CDR3 loop spans 14 amino acids.

The V and J genes are TRBV7-2 and TRBJ2-7; possibly TRBD2 for D (5 bases). V was clipped by 0 bases and J by 2 bases, with 11 bases between them. Per the germline V gene, CDR1 is SGHTA and CDR2 is FQGNSA. CDR3 length equals 15 residues. CDR3 DNA sequence: TGTGCCAGCAGCTTAGCCCCGGGAAGGACCTACGAGCAGTACTTC. Translation: CASSLAPGRTYEQYF.